The table lists the clone carrying this TCR beta chain with many counts. Its antigen is not identified. The sample is drawn from a study of identical twins. General study points: Fewer insertions characterized abundant cord blood beta clonotypes, whereas memory repertoires showed none.

The germline gives CDR1 WNHNN, CDR2 SYGVQD (reference sequence). V gave up 4 bases and J gave up 0 bases, with 6 bases separating them. This CDR3 has 13 amino acids. TCRdb independently ran MiXCR on the 5' RACE reads; one entry per CDR3 protein. The sample records 550,000 to 800,000 distinct CDR3 sequences, about 7% being singletons. These data were also filed under a second study, of yellow fever vaccine responses in identical twins.

The rearrangement uses TRBV10-1 and TRBJ1-1; D not resolved. The receptor's source is a woman aged 18-35 years in good health. The sample comprised PBMCs. CDR3 residues: CASSVTVNTEAFF. In nucleotides, the CDR3 is TGCGCCAGCAGTGTTACAGTGAACACTGAAGCTTTCTTT.